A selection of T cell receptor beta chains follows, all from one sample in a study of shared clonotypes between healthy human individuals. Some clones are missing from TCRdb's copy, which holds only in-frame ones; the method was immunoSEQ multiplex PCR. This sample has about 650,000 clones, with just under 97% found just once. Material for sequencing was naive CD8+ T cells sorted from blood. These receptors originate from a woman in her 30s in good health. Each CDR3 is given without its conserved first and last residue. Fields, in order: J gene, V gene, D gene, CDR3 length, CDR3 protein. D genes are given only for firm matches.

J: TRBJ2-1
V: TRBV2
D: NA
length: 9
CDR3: ASSLDDEQF

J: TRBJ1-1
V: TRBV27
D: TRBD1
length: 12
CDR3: ASSWTGSVTEAF

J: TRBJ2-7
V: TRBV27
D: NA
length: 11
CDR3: ASSRGGIYEQY

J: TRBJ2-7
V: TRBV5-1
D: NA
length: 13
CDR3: ASSYRAGRAGEQY

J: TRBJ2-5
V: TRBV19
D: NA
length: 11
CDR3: ASWDVAQETQY

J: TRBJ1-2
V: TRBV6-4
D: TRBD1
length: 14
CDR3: ASSDSPRQGLYGYT

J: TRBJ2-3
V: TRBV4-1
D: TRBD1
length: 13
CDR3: ASSQGQGHTDTQY

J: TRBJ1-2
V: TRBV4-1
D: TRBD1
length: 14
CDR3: ASSQVWGQDIYGYT

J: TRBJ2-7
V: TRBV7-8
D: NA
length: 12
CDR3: ASSPHRDLGEQY

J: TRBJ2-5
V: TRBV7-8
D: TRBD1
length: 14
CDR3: ASSPPGTGGRETQY

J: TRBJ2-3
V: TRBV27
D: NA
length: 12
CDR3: ASSSLDPTDTQY

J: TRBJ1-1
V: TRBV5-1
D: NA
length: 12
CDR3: ASSTTAPNTEAF

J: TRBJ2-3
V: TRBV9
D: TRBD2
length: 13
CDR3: ASSVVGGSTDTQY

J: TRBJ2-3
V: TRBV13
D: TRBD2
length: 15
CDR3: ASSPFGTRGSIDTQY

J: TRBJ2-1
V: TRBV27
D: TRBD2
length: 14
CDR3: ASSILLAGGSNEQF

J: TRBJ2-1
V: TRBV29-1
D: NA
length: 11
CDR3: SHPKVEDNEQF

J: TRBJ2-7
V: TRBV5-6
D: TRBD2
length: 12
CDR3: ASALLAVNYEQY

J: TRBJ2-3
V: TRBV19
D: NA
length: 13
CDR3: ASSDQGGYTDTQY

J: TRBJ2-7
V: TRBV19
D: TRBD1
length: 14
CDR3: ASSTAPGTGSYEQY

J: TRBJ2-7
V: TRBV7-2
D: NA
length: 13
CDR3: ASSPLGAGNYEQY

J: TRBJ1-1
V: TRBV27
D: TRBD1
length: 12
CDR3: ASNPGQGNTEAF

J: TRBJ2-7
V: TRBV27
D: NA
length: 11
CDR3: ASSLDRRNEQY

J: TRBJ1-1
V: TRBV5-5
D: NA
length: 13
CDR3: ASSVQGTFDTEAF

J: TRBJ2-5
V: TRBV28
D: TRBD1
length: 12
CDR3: ASSGGTGRETQY

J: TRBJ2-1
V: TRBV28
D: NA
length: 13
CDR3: ASSLEGPAYNEQF

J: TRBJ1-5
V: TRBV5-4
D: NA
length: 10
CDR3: ASSVYDQPQH